The clone carrying this TCR beta chain was detected once. The length of the CDR3 is 16 residues. From germline, CDR1 is DFQATT and CDR2 SNEGSKA (reference sequence). Deletions cut 3 bases from V and 0 bases from J, with 17 bases between. The data belong to a study of blood T cell repertoires in COVID-19. Whole-study context: Acute and convalescent COVID-19 specimens originated in the United States, Italy and Spain. In each case, the material was cDNA or gDNA derived from T cells, B-cell-depleted T cells, or PBMCs.

In the authors' workflow: Amplification with reference gene primers provided the estimates of nucleated cell counts. Measured with immunoSEQ multiplex PCR; TCRdb has only the in-frame clones, and not every one. The V and J calls and clone size are taken from that table; D and trimming were inferred from the DNA. The data hold some 170,000 clones, with approximately 93% observed a single time. The Seattle site enrolled patients during active infection and followed them longitudinally. The chain has TRBV20-1 and TRBJ1-1, with a possible D match to TRBD1 (6 bases). The sequenced sample consisted of peripheral blood. This receptor was identified in a woman aged 60-70 years with COVID-19, enrolled during active disease. The CDR3 spells CSASNRVRALNTEAFF. Here the CDR3 DNA reads TGCAGTGCTAGTAACAGGGTGAGGGCCCTGAACACTGAAGCTTTCTTT.